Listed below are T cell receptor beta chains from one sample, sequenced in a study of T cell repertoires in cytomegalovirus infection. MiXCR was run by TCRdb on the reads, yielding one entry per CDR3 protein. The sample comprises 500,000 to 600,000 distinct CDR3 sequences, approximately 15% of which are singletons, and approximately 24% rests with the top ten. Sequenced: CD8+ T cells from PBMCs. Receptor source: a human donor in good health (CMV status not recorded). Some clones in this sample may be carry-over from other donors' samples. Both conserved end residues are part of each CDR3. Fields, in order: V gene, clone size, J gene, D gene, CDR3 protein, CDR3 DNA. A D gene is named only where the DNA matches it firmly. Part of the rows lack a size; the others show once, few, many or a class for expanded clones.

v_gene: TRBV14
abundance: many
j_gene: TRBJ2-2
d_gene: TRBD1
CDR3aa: CASSQDPTGGIRSGELFF
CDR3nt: TGTGCCAGCAGCCAAGATCCCACAGGGGGCATAAGGTCCGGGGAGCTGTTTTTT

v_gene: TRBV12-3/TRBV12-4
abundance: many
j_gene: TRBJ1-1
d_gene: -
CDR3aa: CASSFTYGGRHPRNTEAFF
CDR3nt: TGTGCCAGCAGTTTCACTTATGGGGGTCGGCACCCAAGGAACACTGAAGCTTTCTTT

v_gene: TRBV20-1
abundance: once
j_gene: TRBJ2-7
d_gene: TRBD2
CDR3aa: CSASLSGGIAYEQYF
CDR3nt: TGCAGTGCCTCTTTGAGCGGGGGGATAGCCTACGAGCAGTACTTC

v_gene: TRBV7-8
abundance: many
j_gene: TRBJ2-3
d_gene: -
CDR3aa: CASSSGLSEGDTQYF
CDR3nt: TGTGCCAGCAGCTCGGGCCTATCGGAGGGAGATACGCAGTATTTT

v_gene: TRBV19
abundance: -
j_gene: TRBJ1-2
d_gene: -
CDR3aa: CASNHPSRGNYGYTF
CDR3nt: TGTGCCAGTAACCACCCGAGCAGGGGAAACTATGGCTACACCTTC

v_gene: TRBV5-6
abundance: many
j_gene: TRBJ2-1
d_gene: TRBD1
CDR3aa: CASSSHSNKPGQGRTSSYNEQFF
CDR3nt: TGTGCCAGCAGCTCTCATTCCAACAAACCGGGACAGGGGAGGACGAGCTCCTACAATGAGCAGTTCTTC

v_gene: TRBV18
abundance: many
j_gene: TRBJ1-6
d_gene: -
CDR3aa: CASSRPPGATGSPLHF
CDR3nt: TGTGCCAGCTCACGCCCTCCGGGGGCCACAGGGTCACCCCTCCACTTT

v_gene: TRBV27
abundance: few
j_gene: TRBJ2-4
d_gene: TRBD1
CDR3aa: CASSKPGGAKNIQYF
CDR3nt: TGTGCCAGCAGTAAACCAGGGGGAGCCAAAAACATTCAGTACTTC

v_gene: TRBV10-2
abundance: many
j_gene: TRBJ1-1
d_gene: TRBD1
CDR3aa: CASSAYLRDRNTEAFF
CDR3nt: TGCGCCAGCAGTGCCTACCTCCGGGACAGGAACACTGAAGCTTTCTTT

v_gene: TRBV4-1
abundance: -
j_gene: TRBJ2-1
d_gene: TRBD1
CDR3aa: CASSLRWTGSANEQFF
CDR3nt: TGCGCCAGCAGCCTTCGTTGGACAGGGTCAGCTAATGAGCAGTTCTTC

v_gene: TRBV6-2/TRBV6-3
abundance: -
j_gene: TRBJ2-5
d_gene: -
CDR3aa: CASISGVLQGTQYF
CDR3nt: TGTGCCAGCATCTCCGGGGTGCTTCAGGGGACCCAGTACTTC

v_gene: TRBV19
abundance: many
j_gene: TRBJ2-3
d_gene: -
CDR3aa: CASTFGSTDTQYF
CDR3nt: TGTGCCAGTACCTTTGGGAGCACAGATACGCAGTATTTT

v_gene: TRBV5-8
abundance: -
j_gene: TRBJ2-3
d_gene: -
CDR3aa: CASSLWQFTDTQYF
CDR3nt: TGTGCCAGCAGCTTGTGGCAATTCACAGATACGCAGTATTTT

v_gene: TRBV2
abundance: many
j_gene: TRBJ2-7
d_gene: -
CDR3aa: CASKTALDEQYF
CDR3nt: TGTGCCAGCAAGACAGCGTTGGACGAGCAGTACTTC

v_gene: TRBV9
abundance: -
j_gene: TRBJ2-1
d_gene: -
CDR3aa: CASSVGGGANEQFF
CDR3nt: TGTGCCAGCAGCGTAGGGGGGGGGGCTAATGAGCAGTTCTTC

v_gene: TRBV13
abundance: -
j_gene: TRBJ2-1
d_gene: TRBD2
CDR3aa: CASRESSGGAKEYNEQFF
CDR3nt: TGTGCCAGCAGGGAATCTAGCGGGGGGGCTAAAGAGTACAATGAGCAGTTCTTC

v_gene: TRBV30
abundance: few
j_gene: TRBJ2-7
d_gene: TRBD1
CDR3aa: CAWIGTGGMEQYF
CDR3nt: TGTGCCTGGATTGGGACAGGGGGTATGGAGCAGTACTTC

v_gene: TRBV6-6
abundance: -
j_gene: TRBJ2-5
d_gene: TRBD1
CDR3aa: CASIETGEQGETQYF
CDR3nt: TGTGCCAGCATAGAGACAGGGGAGCAGGGAGAGACCCAGTACTTC

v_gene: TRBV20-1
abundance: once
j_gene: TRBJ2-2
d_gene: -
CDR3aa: CSAREEGVTGELFF
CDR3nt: TGCAGTGCTAGAGAAGAAGGGGTGACGGGGGAGCTGTTTTTT

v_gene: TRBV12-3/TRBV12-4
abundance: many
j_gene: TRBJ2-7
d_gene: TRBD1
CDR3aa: CASSSPRDRGPYEQYF
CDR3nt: TGTGCCAGCAGTAGCCCCCGGGACAGGGGGCCCTACGAGCAGTACTTC

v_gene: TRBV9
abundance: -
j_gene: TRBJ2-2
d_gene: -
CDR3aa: CASRETGSTGELFF
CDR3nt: TGTGCCAGCAGGGAAACAGGGTCCACCGGGGAGCTGTTTTTT

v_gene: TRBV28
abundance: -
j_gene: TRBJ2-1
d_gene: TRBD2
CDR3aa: CASSPGLVGVNEQFF
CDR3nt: TGTGCCAGCAGCCCTGGACTAGTGGGAGTCAATGAGCAGTTCTTC

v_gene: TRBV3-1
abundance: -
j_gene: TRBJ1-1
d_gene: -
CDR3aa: CASSRGLGGNTEAFF
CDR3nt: TGTGCCAGCAGCCGGGGCCTGGGTGGGAACACTGAAGCTTTCTTT

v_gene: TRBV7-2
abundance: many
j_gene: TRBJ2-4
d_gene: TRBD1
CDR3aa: CASSLDVGTGRNIQYF
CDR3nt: TGTGCCAGCAGCTTAGACGTGGGGACAGGGAGGAACATTCAGTACTTC

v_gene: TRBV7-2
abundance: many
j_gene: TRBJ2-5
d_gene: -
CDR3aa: CASSLVAVTAETQYF
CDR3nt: TGTGCCAGCAGCTTAGTTGCGGTTACGGCAGAGACCCAGTACTTC

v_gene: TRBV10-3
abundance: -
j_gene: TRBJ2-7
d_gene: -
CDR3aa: CAISEPDYEQYF
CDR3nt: TGTGCCATCAGTGAACCGGACTACGAGCAGTACTTC

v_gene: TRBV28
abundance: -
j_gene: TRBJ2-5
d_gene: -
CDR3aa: CASSSVESGETQYF
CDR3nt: TGTGCCAGCAGTTCCGTGGAATCGGGAGAGACCCAGTACTTC

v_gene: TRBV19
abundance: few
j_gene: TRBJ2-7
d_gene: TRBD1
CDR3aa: CASGDRGLDEQYF
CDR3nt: TGTGCCAGCGGAGACAGGGGACTCGACGAGCAGTACTTC

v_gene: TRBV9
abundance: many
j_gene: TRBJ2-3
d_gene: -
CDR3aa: CASSASDTQYF
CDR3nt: TGTGCCAGCAGTGCCTCAGATACGCAGTATTTT

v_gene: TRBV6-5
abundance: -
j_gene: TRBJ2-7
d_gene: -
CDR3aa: CASGDNTYEQYF
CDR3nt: TGTGCCAGCGGGGACAATACCTACGAGCAGTACTTC

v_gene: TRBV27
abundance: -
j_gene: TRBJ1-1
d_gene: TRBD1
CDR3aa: CASSRGQGLTEAFF
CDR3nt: TGTGCCAGCAGTCGGGGACAGGGTCTAACTGAAGCTTTCTTT

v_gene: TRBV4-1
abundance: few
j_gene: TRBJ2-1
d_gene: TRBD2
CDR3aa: CASSQTWTGGPYDEQFF
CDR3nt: TGCGCCAGCAGCCAGACCTGGACGGGAGGGCCATACGATGAGCAGTTCTTC

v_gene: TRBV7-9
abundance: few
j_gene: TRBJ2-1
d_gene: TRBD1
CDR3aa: CASSLEGLTGGLDEQFF
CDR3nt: TGTGCCAGCAGCTTAGAAGGTCTGACAGGGGGGTTGGATGAGCAGTTCTTC

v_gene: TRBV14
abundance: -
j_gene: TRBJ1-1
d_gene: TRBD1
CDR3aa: CASSQPSAGGFVTEAFF
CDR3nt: TGTGCCAGCAGCCAACCTAGCGCAGGGGGCTTTGTCACTGAAGCTTTCTTT

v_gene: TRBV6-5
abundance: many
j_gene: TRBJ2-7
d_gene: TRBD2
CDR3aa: CASSYGREGLDEQYF
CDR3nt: TGTGCCAGCAGTTACGGCCGGGAGGGCCTAGACGAGCAGTACTTC

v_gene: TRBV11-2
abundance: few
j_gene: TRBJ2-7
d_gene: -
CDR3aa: CASSSTETPGYEQYF
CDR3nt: TGTGCCAGCAGCTCCACCGAGACCCCGGGGTACGAGCAGTACTTC

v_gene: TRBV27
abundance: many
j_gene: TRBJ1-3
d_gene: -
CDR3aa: CASSSGPPSGNTIYF
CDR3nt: TGTGCCAGCAGTTCGGGGCCCCCCTCTGGAAACACCATATATTTT

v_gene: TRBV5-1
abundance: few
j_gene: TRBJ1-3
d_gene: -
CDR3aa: CASSLGPGKSAGNTIYF
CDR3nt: TGCGCCAGCAGCTTGGGGCCGGGAAAGAGCGCTGGAAACACCATATATTTT

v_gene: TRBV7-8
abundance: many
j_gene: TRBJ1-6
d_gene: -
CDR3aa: CASSLERNLNSPLHF
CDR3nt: TGTGCCAGCAGCTTAGAACGGAATCTCAATTCACCCCTCCACTTT

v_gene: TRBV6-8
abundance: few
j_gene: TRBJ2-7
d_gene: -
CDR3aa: CASSYLNSPHEQYF
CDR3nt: TGTGCCAGCAGTTACTTAAATAGTCCCCACGAGCAGTACTTC

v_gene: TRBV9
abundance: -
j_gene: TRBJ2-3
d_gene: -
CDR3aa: CASTEGDSRADTQYF
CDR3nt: TGTGCCAGCACCGAGGGGGACTCACGGGCAGATACGCAGTATTTT

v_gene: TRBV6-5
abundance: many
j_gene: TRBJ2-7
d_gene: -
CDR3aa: CASSYSRSFEQYF
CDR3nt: TGTGCCAGCAGTTACTCGAGGTCTTTTGAGCAGTACTTC

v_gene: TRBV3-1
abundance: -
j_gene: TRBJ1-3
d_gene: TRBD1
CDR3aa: CASSQGTGLSGNTIYF
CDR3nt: TGTGCCAGCAGCCAAGGGACAGGTCTCTCTGGAAACACCATATATTTT

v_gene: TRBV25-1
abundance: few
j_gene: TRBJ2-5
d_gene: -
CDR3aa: CASSEGKRIQETQYF
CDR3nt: TGTGCCAGCAGTGAAGGGAAGCGAATACAAGAGACCCAGTACTTC

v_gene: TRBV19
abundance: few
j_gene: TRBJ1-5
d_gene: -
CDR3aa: CASSQEVRVEPQHF
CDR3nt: TGTGCCAGTAGTCAGGAAGTCAGGGTTGAGCCCCAGCATTTT

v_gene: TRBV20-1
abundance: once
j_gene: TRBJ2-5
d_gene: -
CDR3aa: CSARAPGIIETQYF
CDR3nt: TGCAGTGCTAGAGCCCCGGGTATCATTGAGACCCAGTACTTC

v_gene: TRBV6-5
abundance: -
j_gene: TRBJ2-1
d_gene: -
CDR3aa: CASSYSPVTSRIYNEQFF
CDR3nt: TGTGCCAGCAGTTACTCCCCTGTTACTAGCCGGATCTACAATGAGCAGTTCTTC

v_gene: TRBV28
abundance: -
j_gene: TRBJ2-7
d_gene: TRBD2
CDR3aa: CASSIAGGTYEQYF
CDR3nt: TGTGCCAGCAGCATAGCGGGAGGGACCTACGAGCAGTACTTC

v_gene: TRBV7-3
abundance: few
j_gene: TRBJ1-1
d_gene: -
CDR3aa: CASSLSPTTEEAFF
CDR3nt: TGTGCCAGCAGCTTAAGTCCGACGACGGAAGAAGCTTTCTTT

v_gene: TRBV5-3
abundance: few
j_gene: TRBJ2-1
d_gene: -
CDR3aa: CARSRTFLSYNEQFF
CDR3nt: TGTGCCAGAAGCCGAACGTTCCTATCCTACAATGAGCAGTTCTTC

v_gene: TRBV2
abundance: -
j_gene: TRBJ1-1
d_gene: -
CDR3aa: CASQTRQITTEAFF
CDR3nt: TGTGCCAGCCAAACTAGACAGATTACAACTGAAGCTTTCTTT

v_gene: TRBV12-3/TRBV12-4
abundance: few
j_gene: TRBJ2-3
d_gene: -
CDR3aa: CASSSTGTTSTDTQYF
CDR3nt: TGTGCCAGCAGCTCGACAGGAACCACCAGCACAGATACGCAGTATTTT

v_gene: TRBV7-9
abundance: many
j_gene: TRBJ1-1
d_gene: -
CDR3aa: CASSPPQAVVTEAFF
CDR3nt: TGTGCCAGCAGCCCCCCTCAGGCGGTAGTAACTGAAGCTTTCTTT

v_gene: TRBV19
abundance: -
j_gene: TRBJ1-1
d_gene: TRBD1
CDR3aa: CASMTGAIGEAFF
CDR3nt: TGTGCCAGTATGACAGGGGCAATTGGGGAAGCTTTCTTT

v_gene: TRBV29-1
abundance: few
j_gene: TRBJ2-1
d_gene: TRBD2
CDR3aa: CSVEGLAGLSSYNEQFF
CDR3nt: TGCAGCGTTGAGGGACTAGCGGGCCTGAGCTCCTACAATGAGCAGTTCTTC